This TCR beta chain comes out of a study of spatial heterogeneity in lung cancer (dated by TCRdb to between 2019 and 2020). With regard to the full study: Beta-chain transcripts were consistently detected in greater numbers than alpha-chain transcripts, which likely reflected higher beta-chain transcript abundance. In tumor regions, TCR transcript counts showed a strong correlation with a T cell transcriptional module score from matched bulk RNA-seq. In the raw uncorrected reads, each unique combination of TCR and UMI appeared on average more than ten times. The study quantitatively compared TCR alpha and beta repertoires across multiple tumor regions, matched nontumor lung and blood in non-small cell lung cancer. Nonsynonymous mutation counts, determined by whole-exome sequencing of tumor tissue, were related to features of the TCR repertoire. At surgery, some 220 tumor regions, roughly 63 matched nontumor lung samples and some 54 PBMC samples were TCR-sequenced for both alpha and beta chains.

Interpreted using the paper, the time point label stands for: sample taken at primary tumor resection. The donors were some 76 patients from the lung TRACERx cohort who had early-stage, untreated non-small cell lung cancer. Without any cell sorting, TCR sequencing was performed on whole RNA extracted either from tumor and nontumor lung tissue or from cryopreserved PBMC samples. Only patients for whom sufficient RNA was available from at least two tumor regions were selected for TCR sequencing. Tumor and adjacent nontumor lung specimens were reviewed by a lung pathologist before selection. This clonotype occurred a few times. It lacks a known antigen. Base qualities are not recorded, but no much larger clone differs from it by a single base. The library was generated by 5' RACE. The sequencing machine was a NextSeq 500. To allow correction of PCR and sequencing errors, the TCR library protocol tagged every TCR cDNA molecule with a unique molecular identifier. As for the authors' bioinformatics: Decombinator tools were used for TCR identification, UMI-based error correction and CDR3 extraction. TCRs above a frequency of 2 per 1,000, corresponding to the top 1% of the tumor frequency distribution, were defined as expanded. Expanded tumor TCRs statistically deemed absent (corrected P<0.05) from at least one tumor region were classed as regional, and all other expanded tumor TCRs were classed as ubiquitous. Renyi diversity was computed with the R vegan package after each repertoire had been subsampled 100 times to 5,000 TCRs. CDR3 similarity networks were built from amino acid triplet string-kernel similarity, with CDR3s being connected when pairwise similarity was above 0.82. TCRdb applied fastp at Q25 and MiXCR to the public reads, then kept only in-frame beta chains. Each entry merges the rows of one CDR3 protein and shows their most common DNA and genes. TCRdb, rather than the study authors, made the V and J calls. The sample records about 100,000 distinct CDR3 sequences, 3.5% to 5% of which are singletons. The ten biggest clones cover around 20% of the sample.

The CDR3 holds 16 amino acids from the cysteine to the phenylalanine. Left in the record is the CDR3 DNA by itself, 48 bases read in frame from the first base. V was cut back by 0 bases and J by 1 base, leaving a gap of 14 bases between them. For CDR1 and CDR2, the germline V gene (reference sequence) lists DFQATT and SNEGSKA. What the work shows at the level of the full study, not this receptor alone: Counts of ubiquitous and regional expanded TCRs were found to correlate with counts of ubiquitous and regional nonsynonymous mutations, respectively. Additional single-cell paired TCR alpha and beta sequencing was considered necessary to confirm, at a functional level, the hypothesis that regional TCRs recognize regional mutations. TCR-seq coverage of tumor T cells was estimated to be only approximately 7% for alpha chains and more than 11% for beta chains. The tumor nonsynonymous mutation count correlated with the number of expanded intratumoral alpha and beta TCRs.

This material consisted of lung tumor tissue, taken at surgery. This receptor chain uses TRBV20-1 and TRBJ2-3; the D segment cannot be called with confidence. The receptor comes from a male donor with early-stage non-small cell lung cancer. The CDR3 protein is CSARDGQLWGTDTQYF. In nucleotides, the sequence is TGCAGTGCTAGAGATGGGCAACTCTGGGGCACAGATACGCAGTATTTT.